The 26 T cell receptor beta chains listed next were all sequenced from one sample in a study of blood T cell repertoires in COVID-19. Measured with immunoSEQ multiplex PCR; TCRdb has only the in-frame clones, and not every one. The profile covers under 150,000 clones, with roughly 80% appearing a single time and 5% to 7.5% taken by the ten largest. Sequencing used peripheral blood. These receptors were collected from a human donor in a cohort sampled during active COVID-19.

This clone occurred a few times. The CDR3 protein is CSASYREAFF. CDR3 nucleotide sequence: TGCAGTGCTAGTTACAGGGAAGCTTTCTTT. This chain links TRBV20-1 with TRBJ1-1, with D perhaps TRBD1 (5 bases). V lost 3 bases and J 8 bases, leaving 7 bases between the germline ends. This CDR3 has 10 amino acids. Germline V CDR1 and CDR2: DFQATT, SNEGSKA (reference sequence).

The chain uses TRBV13 and TRBJ1-2; 9 bases fit TRBD1. Trimming removed 4 bases from V and 2 bases from J; junction bases left unmatched: 2. CDR3 length equals 14 residues. Germline CDR1 PRHDT, CDR2 FYEKMQ (reference sequence). CDR3 sequence reads: CASSSQGANYGYTF. CDR3 nucleotide sequence: TGTGCCAGCAGCTCACAGGGGGCGAACTATGGCTACACCTTC.

The CDR3 loop reads CASSTSGGLTDTQYF. DNA of the CDR3: TGTGCCAGCAGCACTAGCGGGGGGCTCACAGATACGCAGTATTTT. The V and J genes are TRBV7-3 and TRBJ2-3, with 12 bases fitting TRBD2. This CDR3 is built from 15 residues. The trim removed 5 bases at V and 2 bases at J, leaving 2 bases unmatched. Germline CDR1 and CDR2: SGHTA and FQGTGA. The variable domain in full, with the rest retrieved from reference TRBV7-3 and TRBJ2-3, is GAGVSQTPSNKVTEKGKYVELRCDPISGHTALYWYRQSLGQGPEFLIYFQGTGAADDSGLPNDRFFAVRPEGSVSTLKIQRTERGDSAVYLCASSTSGGLTDTQYFGPGTRLTVL.

The chain employs TRBV10-3 and TRBJ2-1, with 8 bases aligning to TRBD2. This CDR3 spans 16 amino acids. With V trimmed by 7 bases and J by 3 bases, 11 bases remained unmatched. Per the germline V gene, CDR1 is ENHRY and CDR2 is SYGVKD. The CDR3 is CAITRATSGNYNEQFF. For the CDR3, the DNA is TGTGCCATCACTCGAGCTACTAGCGGCAACTACAATGAGCAGTTCTTC.

The chain recombines TRBV28 with TRBJ1-1; no clear D gene. CDR1 is MDHEN and CDR2 is SYDVKM in the germline V gene. The CDR3 has 11 amino acids. V was cut by 10 bases and J by 5 bases, with 11 bases left in between. Written as DNA, the CDR3 is TGTGCCACCGCCATGACAACTGAAGCTTTCTTT. Residues: CATAMTTEAFF.

The genes are TRBV7-2 and TRBJ2-2; D is unclear. V dropped 5 bases and J dropped 6 bases, with 10 bases sitting between them. Germline V lookup: CDR1 SGHTA, CDR2 FQGNSA. This CDR3 has 13 amino acids. The CDR3 DNA reads TGTGCCAGCAGCCCCCCGAGCCCCGGGGAGCTGTTTTTT. It encodes CASSPPSPGELFF. The complete variable domain, with remaining parts taken from reference TRBV7-2 and TRBJ2-2, reads GAGVSQSPSNKVTEKGKDVELRCDPISGHTALYWYRQSLGQGLEFLIYFQGNSAPDKSGLPSDRFSAERTGGSVSTLTIQRTQQEDSAVYLCASSPPSPGELFFGEGSRLTVL.

This chain links TRBV6-5 with TRBJ2-4, with D possibly matching TRBD2 (6 bases). Trimming stripped 6 bases from V and 7 bases from J, with 7 bases between. Germline V gene lookup returns CDR1 MNHEY and CDR2 SVGAGI. CDR3 length: 11 amino acids. CDR3: CASRGLNIQYF. CDR3 nucleotide sequence: TGTGCCAGCAGGGGACTGAACATTCAGTACTTC.

This chain uses TRBV6-5 with TRBJ1-2, with a tentative D call TRBD1 (5 bases). The V end was cut by 6 bases, the J end by 2 bases, with 13 bases between. Per the germline V gene, CDR1 is MNHEY and CDR2 is SVGAGI. The CDR3 is made up of 14 amino acids. CDR3 protein: CASSSTAGNYGYTF. As DNA, the CDR3 is TGTGCCAGCAGCTCGACAGCGGGGAACTATGGCTACACCTTC.

The rearrangement uses TRBV6-1 and TRBJ2-1; tentatively, D is TRBD1 (5 bases). The CDR3 has 15 residues. V was shortened by 2 bases and J by 16 bases, with 24 bases between the two germline ends. CDR1 and CDR2 (germline): MNHNS, SASEGT. CDR3 protein: CASSEIRVQNVRGFF. As DNA, the CDR3 is TGTGCCAGCAGTGAAATTAGGGTGCAGAACGTTAGGGGATTCTTC.

This chain uses TRBV19 with TRBJ2-3; TRBD1 aligns across 7 bases. CDR1 LNHDA and CDR2 SQIVND come from the germline V gene (reference sequence). The length of the CDR3 is 17 residues. With V trimmed by 0 bases and J by 6 bases, 12 bases remained unmatched. CDR3 nucleotide sequence: TGTGCCAGTAGTATAGATCGGAACAGGGGATCAACGGATACGCAGTATTTT. The encoded protein is CASSIDRNRGSTDTQYF. The full variable domain, rest sourced from reference TRBV19 and TRBJ2-3, is DGGITQSPKYLFRKEGQNVTLSCEQNLNHDAMYWYRQDPGQGLRLIYYSQIVNDFQKGDIAEGYSVSREKKESFPLTVTSAQKNPTAFYLCASSIDRNRGSTDTQYFGPGTRLTVL.

This chain connects TRBV6-1 to TRBJ2-3; weak D call: TRBD2 (6 bases). The V gene lost 3 bases and the J gene lost 6 bases, with 13 bases spanning the gap. Germline V gene lookup returns CDR1 MNHNS and CDR2 SASEGT. The CDR3 extends over 14 amino acids. The CDR3 protein is CASSDRLVADTQYF. CDR3 in DNA: TGTGCCAGCAGTGATCGACTAGTCGCGGATACGCAGTATTTT.

This CDR3 reads CASSLGRTDYGYTF. The CDR3 coding sequence is TGTGCCAGCAGCTTAGGGCGGACAGATTATGGCTACACCTTC. The chain couples TRBV7-2 to TRBJ1-2, with D maybe TRBD1 (6 bases). This CDR3 has 14 residues. Germline CDR1 and CDR2: SGHTA and FQGNSA. V was trimmed by 1 base and J by 5 bases, leaving 11 bases between them. Full variable domain (remainder filled in from reference TRBV7-2 and TRBJ1-2): GAGVSQSPSNKVTEKGKDVELRCDPISGHTALYWYRQSLGQGLEFLIYFQGNSAPDKSGLPSDRFSAERTGGSVSTLTIQRTQQEDSAVYLCASSLGRTDYGYTFGSGTRLTVV.

The chain links TRBV28 to TRBJ2-7; TRBD1 is a possible D gene (5 bases). Trimming shortened V by 2 bases and J by 3 bases, and 5 bases separated the two germline ends. Germline V gene lookup returns CDR1 MDHEN and CDR2 SYDVKM. This CDR3 is built from 12 residues. The CDR3 sequence: CASSLQGYEQYF. Here the CDR3 DNA reads TGTGCCAGCAGTTTACAGGGCTACGAGCAGTACTTC.

This clone was counted a few times. The genes are TRBV19 and TRBJ2-5, with D possibly matching TRBD1 (6 bases). The V gene's germline CDR1 is LNHDA and CDR2 SQIVND (reference sequence). This CDR3 contains 14 residues. V was trimmed by 1 base and J by 10 bases, leaving 16 bases between them. As DNA, the CDR3 is TGTGCCAGTAGTATAGTGGTTTTCGGACAGAGCCAGTACTTC. Amino acid sequence: CASSIVVFGQSQYF.

The V and J genes are TRBV2 and TRBJ2-4, with 8 bases aligning to TRBD1. Germline V gives CDR1 SNHLY, CDR2 FYNNEI. V shed 7 bases and J 7 bases; nucleotides not matched to a gene: 9. The CDR3 runs to 14 residues. This chain's CDR3 is CASTRETGVNIQYF. The CDR3 DNA reads TGTGCCAGCACCCGAGAGACAGGGGTTAACATTCAGTACTTC.

J is TRBJ2-1 and V is TRBV7-9; 9 nucleotides match TRBD2. V dropped 5 bases and J dropped 4; count of bases not matched to a gene: 12. Germline V lookup: CDR1 SEHNR, CDR2 FQNEAQ (reference sequence). The CDR3 covers 17 residues. CDR3 region: CASSHHQGGGAYNEQFF. The CDR3 DNA is TGTGCCAGCAGCCATCACCAGGGCGGGGGGGCGTACAATGAGCAGTTCTTC.

The chain links TRBV5-3 to TRBJ1-2; D gene uncertain. TRBV5-3 counts as an open reading frame of uncertain function. This CDR3 has 14 residues. Trimming removed 1 base from V and 8 bases from J, with 15 bases in between. This chain's CDR3 is CARSLFDFQRGYTF. As DNA, the CDR3 is TGTGCCAGAAGCTTGTTTGACTTCCAGAGAGGCTACACCTTC.

V gene TRBV5-6 combines with J gene TRBJ1-2, with D tentatively TRBD1 (5 bases). The germline V gene encodes CDR1 SGHDT and CDR2 YYEEEE. V gave up 4 bases and J gave up 7 bases, with 14 bases separating them. The CDR3 covers 13 residues. CDR3: CASSLEAGGGYTF. As DNA, the CDR3 is TGTGCCAGCAGCCTGGAGGCCGGGGGTGGCTACACCTTC.

The chain carries TRBV7-9 and TRBJ2-2; D not resolved. The CDR3 runs to 11 residues. CDR1 and CDR2 from the germline V gene are SEHNR and FQNEAQ (reference sequence). The V and J ends lost 6 bases and 8 bases respectively, with 7 bases between them. CDR3 amino acids: CASRASGELFF. The CDR3 DNA reads as TGTGCCAGCAGGGCCTCTGGGGAGCTGTTTTTT.

This clone was seen a few times. The gene calls are TRBV6-1 and TRBJ1-5, with D unclear. The CDR3 has 12 residues. Per germline, CDR1 MNHNS and CDR2 SASEGT. Between the trimmed V and J ends, which lost 3 bases and 4 bases, there was a span of 4 bases. The CDR3 sequence is CASSERNQPQHF. Here the CDR3 DNA reads TGTGCCAGCAGTGAGAGAAATCAGCCCCAGCATTTT.

V gene TRBV25-1 combines with J gene TRBJ1-2; no definite D call. The germline V gene encodes CDR1 MGHDK and CDR2 SYGVNS. Trimming took 1 base from V and 8 from J, leaving 17 bases between them. The CDR3 sequence is 15 residues long. The CDR3 reads CASSEFPSVQSGYTF. CDR3 nucleotide sequence: TGTGCCAGCAGTGAATTCCCATCAGTCCAATCGGGCTACACCTTC.

The rearrangement uses TRBV9 and TRBJ2-3, with unresolved D. This CDR3 spans 14 amino acids. V was clipped by 2 bases and J by 2 bases, with 9 bases between them. Per the germline V gene, CDR1 is SGDLS and CDR2 is YYNGEE. DNA for the CDR3: TGTGCCAGCAGCGTCCAACAGAACACAGATACGCAGTATTTT. Residues: CASSVQQNTDTQYF.

The chain employs TRBV9 and TRBJ2-5; 9 bases fit TRBD1. The CDR3 is 16 residues long. With 4 bases clipped from V and 4 bases from J, the junction kept 11 bases outside the gene matches. Germline CDR1 reads SGDLS; CDR2 reads YYNGEE. Written as DNA, the CDR3 is TGTGCCAGCAGCCCTTCGGGCCGACAGGGGGGAGAGACCCAGTACTTC. Protein product: CASSPSGRQGGETQYF.

The rearrangement links TRBV2 to TRBJ1-1; D perhaps matches TRBD1 (6 bases). From germline, CDR1 is SNHLY and CDR2 FYNNEI. The CDR3 extends over 15 amino acids. Trimming removed 7 bases at V and 1 base at J, with 16 bases between. CDR3 bases: TGTGCCAGCAACCCAGATGGACAGACGAACACTGAAGCTTTCTTT. It specifies CASNPDGQTNTEAFF. Combining the CDR3 with reference TRBV2 and TRBJ1-1 gives the whole variable domain EPEVTQTPSHQVTQMGQEVILRCVPISNHLYFYWYRQILGQKVEFLVSFYNNEISEKSEIFDDQFSVERPDGSNFTLKIRSTKLEDSAMYFCASNPDGQTNTEAFFGQGTRLTVV.

V gene TRBV3-1 (or the pseudogene TRBV3-2) combines with J gene TRBJ2-1; the D gene is possibly TRBD1 (6 bases). V was pared by 0 bases and J by 7 bases, with 16 bases between. The CDR3 is made up of 16 amino acids. The germline gives CDR1 LGHDT, CDR2 YNNKEL (reference sequence). The DNA for the CDR3 is TGTGCCAGCAGCCAAGATCCGCCGACAGGTCTAAATGAGCAGTTCTTC. Encoded protein: CASSQDPPTGLNEQFF.

CDR3 sequence (DNA): TGTGCCAGCAGCGGGCCCGGACGGGGAGTCGGGGAGCTGTTTTTT. Protein sequence: CASSGPGRGVGELFF. The gene calls are TRBV5-6 and TRBJ2-2, with D possibly being TRBD2 (5 bases). This CDR3 spans 15 amino acids. Trimming stripped 4 bases from V and 7 bases from J, with 17 bases between. The germline V gene encodes CDR1 SGHDT and CDR2 YYEEEE.